The rows below give T cell receptor beta chains drawn from one sample of a study of T cell repertoires in cytomegalovirus infection. Using its own MiXCR run on the reads, TCRdb lists one record per CDR3 protein. This sample has roughly 630,000 distinct CDR3 sequences, with 20% to 25% found just once. Sequencing used CD8+ T cells from PBMCs. The receptors here all came from a human donor in good health (CMV status not recorded). Some clones in this sample may be carry-over from other donors' samples. CDR3s include the opening cysteine and the closing phenylalanine or tryptophan. The D gene is left open where the match is weak. Only some rows state a clone size, as once, few, many or a class for expanded clones.

v_gene	d_gene	j_gene	abundance	CDR3nt	CDR3aa
TRBV7-8	TRBD2	TRBJ2-1	many	TGTGCCAGCAGCCCCCTAGCGGGGGAGCGGTACAATGAGCAGTTCTTC	CASSPLAGERYNEQFF
TRBV29-1	TRBD1	TRBJ1-2	few	TGCAGCGTTCCCACAGGGGACTATGGCTACACCTTC	CSVPTGDYGYTF
TRBV7-6	TRBD2	TRBJ2-5	many	TGTGCCAGCAGCTTAGCCCCTAGCGGGGGGGCGGGAGAGACCCAGTACTTC	CASSLAPSGGAGETQYF
TRBV7-2	TRBD2	TRBJ2-3	many	TGTGCCAGCAAGACTGGGACTACTCCTTTCACAGATACGCAGTATTTT	CASKTGTTPFTDTQYF
TRBV19	TRBD2	TRBJ2-1	.	TGTGCCAGTAGTACCCGGACTAGCGGGGGCGCCGGTAAGGGTGAGCAGTTCTTC	CASSTRTSGGAGKGEQFF
TRBV6-2/TRBV6-3	TRBD1	TRBJ2-1	few	TGTGCCAGCAGTACCGGGACAGGGGTTTACAATGAGCAGTTCTTC	CASSTGTGVYNEQFF
TRBV27	.	TRBJ2-6	.	TGTGCCAGCAGTTTCCTTAGCTCTGGGACCAACGTCCTGACTTTC	CASSFLSSGTNVLTF
TRBV19	.	TRBJ1-1	.	TGTGCCAGTAGTATCTCGGGGATAGCTCATACTGAAGCTTTCTTT	CASSISGIAHTEAFF
TRBV5-6	TRBD1	TRBJ1-2	.	TGTGCCAGCAGCTTGGGCAGGGGGGGTGATGGCTACACCTTC	CASSLGRGGDGYTF
TRBV6-2/TRBV6-3	.	TRBJ2-1	few	TGTGCCAGCAGTTATGCGGACAGCTCCTACAATGAGCAGTTCTTC	CASSYADSSYNEQFF
TRBV19	.	TRBJ1-2	.	TGTGCCAGTACCCTTTCGGCGGGCCAGAACTATGGCTACACCTTC	CASTLSAGQNYGYTF
TRBV27	TRBD1	TRBJ2-1	.	TGTGCCAGCAGTTTAAAGAAACTGTGGACAGGGGGATACAATGAGCAGTTCTTC	CASSLKKLWTGGYNEQFF
TRBV19	.	TRBJ2-2	.	TGTGCCAGTAGTTTGACGGGATACGGCACCGGGGAGCTGTTTTTT	CASSLTGYGTGELFF
TRBV5-6	TRBD1	TRBJ1-3	few	TGTGCCAGCAGCTATTTGTTATTAGGGACAGGGATTGATTCGACAAACACCATATATTTT	CASSYLLLGTGIDSTNTIYF
TRBV19	.	TRBJ2-1	.	TGTGCCAGTAGTATTAGGGCAGGCGCAGTTAATGAGCAGTTCTTC	CASSIRAGAVNEQFF
TRBV6-1	.	TRBJ1-2	many	TGTGCCAGCAGTCCTGTCACCGGGGACGGCTATGGCTACACCTTC	CASSPVTGDGYGYTF
TRBV7-9	.	TRBJ1-2	.	TGTGCCAGCAGCTTAGCGTTTGTGGCAGGCTCTAACTATGGCTACACCTTC	CASSLAFVAGSNYGYTF
TRBV7-2	TRBD2	TRBJ2-7	few	TGTGCCAGCAGCTTAGCGAGCGGGGCCTACGAGCAGTACTTC	CASSLASGAYEQYF
TRBV6-6	.	TRBJ2-5	few	TGTGTCAGCCGGTCGGGGCAAGAGACCCAGTACTTC	CVSRSGQETQYF
TRBV14	.	TRBJ1-2	.	TGTGTCAGCAGCTTAGGTCGGGAAGGCTACACCTTC	CVSSLGREGYTF
TRBV29-1	TRBD1	TRBJ1-2	.	TGCAGCGTTGAAGAGTGGACAGGGGGCCGGGTACCCTATGGCTACACCTTC	CSVEEWTGGRVPYGYTF
TRBV7-3	TRBD1	TRBJ2-1	few	TGTGCCAGCAGCTTAATCGGGACAGGGAGAAATGAGCAGTTCTTC	CASSLIGTGRNEQFF
TRBV5-1	.	TRBJ1-2	.	TGCGCCAGCAGCTTCACTGGACAAGACTATGGCTACACCTTC	CASSFTGQDYGYTF
TRBV12-3/TRBV12-4	.	TRBJ2-2	many	TGTGCCAGCATCACAAACAACCACGGGGGGCCCGGGGAGCTGTTTTTT	CASITNNHGGPGELFF
TRBV12-3/TRBV12-4	.	TRBJ1-1	few	TGTGCCAGCAGTTTTTCCCTTTTTAGGAACACTGAAGCTTTCTTT	CASSFSLFRNTEAFF
TRBV7-6	.	TRBJ1-2	many	TGTGCCAGCAGCTTAGACAGGAACGACTATGGCTACACCTTC	CASSLDRNDYGYTF